The T cell receptor (beta chain) described here comes from a study of T cell repertoires in cytomegalovirus infection. About the research overall: Through public TCR beta signatures, both CMV infection and matching HLA type were indicated.

This clonotype has more than one count but fewer than ten. Its target is not known. The length of the CDR3 is 12 residues. Germline V lookup: CDR1 SQVTM, CDR2 ANQGSEA. V dropped 4 bases and J dropped 4; count of bases not matched to a gene: 3. Study-wide findings and caveats: Cumulative public TCR beta family frequency identified carriers of CMV plus the relevant HLA. The ex vivo response was dominated by HLA-C-restricted CMV-specific TCR beta clonotypes.

Via MiXCR, TCRdb re-called the reads, giving one row per CDR3 protein. Seen here are a few hundred thousand distinct CDR3 sequences, about 23% observed once, and the top ten hold 15% to 20%. J is TRBJ1-1 and V is TRBV29-1, with TRBD1 matching 7 bases. Sequences were obtained from CD8+ T cells from PBMCs. The clonotype originates from a human donor in good health (CMV status not recorded). Some clones in this sample may be carry-over from other donors' samples. The chain's CDR3 is CSVGQGITEAFF. The CDR3 DNA follows: TGCAGCGTTGGACAGGGAATCACTGAAGCTTTCTTT.